Described below is a single TCR beta chain sequence and its context. This record comes from a study of metastatic and nonmetastatic thyroid tumors. The germline CDR1 and CDR2 sequences are PRHDT and FYEKMQ (reference sequence). The CDR3 has 13 residues. Trimming took 5 bases from V and 7 from J, leaving 14 bases between them. No treatment had been given to any patient before thyroid surgery. TCRdb reassembled clones from the PCR reads with MiXCR. Of some 35,000 clones listed, 35% are singletons. The sequence was collected from a female donor with papillary thyroid cancer or a benign thyroid nodule (not recorded which). Some clones in this sample may be carry-over from other donors' samples. The V gene is TRBV13, the J gene TRBJ1-1; possibly TRBD1 for D (6 bases). The sample consisted of tumor tissue. This CDR3 reads CASSTRTAVEAFF. The CDR3 nucleotides read TGTGCCAGCAGCACCCGGACAGCCGTTGAAGCTTTCTTT.